The entry below describes one T cell receptor beta chain. Its antigen target is currently unknown. Base qualities are not at hand, and no much larger clone is one base apart. This specimen comes from a study of cytomegalovirus exposure and HLA in healthy donors (dated 2017 in TCRdb). For the wider study: In an earlier analysis of around 540 of the donors, around 290 Gb of sequence data and 120 million or so unique TCR beta sequences from some 170 million T cells were reported. Donor age, sex, ethnicity and CMV serostatus were collected together with the repertoire data. A later genetic analysis used genome-wide SNP genotypes for about three fifths of the 666 donors, treating that subset as a discovery cohort. The number of typed donors differed by locus: about 620-630 for A, B, C, DRB1 and DQB1; some 500 for DQA1; 600 to 610 for DPA1; and some 430 for DPB1. In a later analysis, previously published TCR beta repertoires from fewer than 750 donors were re-analyzed and high-resolution HLA genotyping was added so that TCR occurrence patterns could be studied. The study profiled the T cell repertoires of 550 to 700 subjects by immunosequencing and related them to cytomegalovirus serostatus. HLA typing covered class I and class II loci at four-digit resolution. The later analysis used no new phenotypic data to find candidate immune exposures, relying instead on TCR beta sequences and their occurrence across donors. Among around 400 genotyped donors of the cohort, an average of approximately 220,000 unique TCR beta nucleotide sequences was sequenced per donor, of which about 18% were non-productive. Every discovery cohort repertoire had been produced on one sequencing platform. An earlier analysis of some 600 of the donors applied high-throughput TCR beta sequencing to assess whether each TCR beta V gene segment acted as functional or pseudogenic. The study was designed to test whether signatures of past pathogen exposure could be identified by cataloging public T cell receptors. To predict cytomegalovirus infection status, the study combined high-throughput TCR immunosequencing, statistical association of individual TCRs with disease status, and machine learning. Along with the approximately 650-subject first cohort, a separate validation cohort of around 120 different subjects was used. Because of strong linkage in the cohort, roughly five DR-DQ haplotypes were treated as single units for association and clustering. Among the roughly 400 genotyped donors, 81% belonged to the genetic ancestry cluster associated with self-reported Caucasian donors. An early release covering some 640 HLA-typed donors comprised 250 to 350 gigabases of sequencing data and around 80 million unique TCR sequences. What the study reported, not specific to this receptor: In both the original and validation cohorts, the classifier was reported to diagnose cytomegalovirus status with high specificity and sensitivity. HLA typing was unavailable for some donors at each locus, so association tests used only the typed subset. A further reported finding was that TCR beta sequences accurately predicted the HLA-A and HLA-B alleles for most subjects in the first cohort. In a later analysis, TCR association rates were found to vary across HLA loci, with the most associated TCRs seen for DRB1 alleles and the fewest for HLA-C alleles. Compared with the approximately 700-donor mean, donors in an Asian-associated ancestry cluster had fewer N-insertions in productive TCRs, according to a later genetic analysis. CMV serostatus was the only immune exposure information available for the cohort. In a later analysis, HLA-associated TCR beta chains were found to be more clonally expanded and to have lower generation probabilities than equally common non-associated chains. In vitro tests confirmed that a few of the cytomegalovirus-associated TCR beta chains recognize cytomegalovirus antigens. The authors suggested that the approach could potentially be extended to other disease states and immunological phenotypes. A cluster of highly shared sequence variants was judged likely to represent a technical artifact of the sequencing pipeline. Several of the top co-occurrence clusters appeared to be linked to parvovirus B19, influenza, CMV and Epstein-Barr virus, according to a later analysis. A later genetic analysis associated a missense DCLRE1C variant with V-gene and J-gene trimming of TCR beta chains, and an independent cohort replicated the association. The cohort was sequenced for TCR beta chains only, and without alpha or paired-chain data the features that could be detected were limited. Most CMV-associated TCR beta chains appeared to be HLA-restricted in a later analysis, and the HLA associations seemed to be driven largely by CMV exposure. Some IMGT-functional V segments, including TRBV6-2 and TRBV6-3, could not be told apart with the 87-base-pair reads, so those segments were excluded. An earlier analysis of approximately 530 of the donors showed that most TCR beta V segments appeared in productive rearrangements either about 87% or about 30% of the time, which broadly matched IMGT annotations. Specific HLA alleles were associated with roughly 16,000 TCR beta sequences at a false discovery rate of 0.05 in a later analysis. A total of around 150 TCR beta chains were listed by the study as associated with cytomegalovirus. Across donors, most TCR sequences were observed very rarely, whereas some public TCRs were present in many individuals. Because counts were too low, about 18 rarely observed V segments, including chromosome 9 orphons, were excluded from the earlier analysis of several hundred of the donors. Assigning TCR associations to individual alleles was difficult when HLA alleles, especially DR and DQ, strongly co-occurred. Sequencing depth was assumed to be roughly uniform across donors in the presence/absence analyses, though that assumption may not hold. Linkage disequilibrium might explain the correlated functional status among segregating V segments, but an unknown experimental factor could not be ruled out.

The cohort comprised more than 550 healthy bone marrow donors. All cohort members were sampled while nominally healthy, although unrecorded immune exposures were likely present. The donor was CMV seronegative and belonged to the group of around 350 seronegative cohort members. Each donor provided a peripheral blood sample, and peripheral blood mononuclear cells were used for TCR beta sequencing. The Qiagen DNeasy Blood Extraction Kit was used to extract genomic DNA from the blood cell samples. From the cysteine up to the phenylalanine, the CDR3 has a length of 15 residues. The sequence is cut down to CDR3 DNA, 45 bases in frame from base 1. CDR1 and CDR2, looked up from the germline V gene, are SGHNT and YENEEA. Relative to germline, V is 5 bases shorter and J is 3 bases shorter, with 14 bases between their ends. Receptors were amplified or captured by the immunoSEQ multiplex PCR assay. A mixture of 60 forward primers for TCR Vbeta segments and 13 reverse primers for TCR Jbeta segments was used in the multiplex PCR. The CDR3 region of rearranged TCR beta genes was amplified from genomic DNA by a multiplex PCR assay. Amplified TCR beta libraries were sequenced as 87-base-pair reads on the Illumina HiSeq System. Regarding the original processing steps: A later analysis tallied roughly 76 million unique TCR beta chains across the 650 to 750 repertoires, and approximately 12 million of those chains were shared by two or more donors. Raw reads were error-corrected and collapsed into unique sequences with a nearest-neighbor algorithm that merged closely related sequences to remove PCR and sequencing errors. To assign V, D and J gene segments, CDR3 sequences were aligned to IMGT reference sequences. For a sequence to be retained, a match of at least six nucleotides was required to both a V gene segment and a J gene segment. Rearrangements were called productive when the CDR3 lacked stop codons and stayed in frame with V and J; all others were non-productive. CDR3 was defined according to IMGT convention as the region running from the second conserved V-encoded cysteine to the conserved J-encoded phenylalanine. Sequences without an unambiguous match to a single V gene segment were excluded from the earlier analysis of about 630 of the donors. In an earlier analysis of about 590 of the donors, a V segment was called functional when productive rearrangements were above 56.7%, and segregating when the standard deviation between donors exceeded 5%. A statistical classification framework was developed to diagnose cytomegalovirus status using the catalog of TCR beta chain sequences. V and J gene assignment, in a later analysis, came from comparing TCR nucleotide sequences with IMGT/GENE-DB human TR gene sequences. A later analysis assigned CDR3 sequences and most-parsimonious VDJ recombination scenarios with the TCRdist pipeline. A later analysis defined each TCR beta chain by its CDR3 amino acid sequence plus V-gene family, and excluded reads lacking a unique V-gene family. A later analysis removed over 500 highly shared, low-generation-probability nucleotide sequences to deal with suspected cross-contamination and a sequencing artifact. For each public chain, a later analysis derived a clonal expansion index from normalized ranks of inferred template counts within each repertoire. Generation probabilities in a later analysis came from a VDJ recombination model fitted to out-of-frame rearrangements, and those results were checked against IGoR. Hypergeometric tests were used in a later analysis to score TCR-TCR, TCR-HLA and TCR-CMV co-occurrence, with a repertoire-size bias correction applied to the TCR pairs. To estimate false discovery rates, a later analysis permuted the HLA or CMV assignments 20 times. In a later analysis, co-occurring TCRs were grouped with DBSCAN, and TCRdist sequence similarity was added when clustering was performed within HLA-allele-positive subsets. Co-occurrence clustering excluded repertoires with fewer than 30,000 or more than 120,000 public chains, plus five with anomalous nucleotide sharing. TCRdb took this table from immuneACCESS and kept in-frame rearrangements with V and J called. Such tables lack part of the clones; where checked against another copy, unresolved V genes explain under half of the gap, and the rest is unexplained. V and J calls and clone size are copied from that table; D and trimming were computed from the DNA. Counted in this sample were approximately 240,000 clones; around nine tenths of them appeared once. The ten biggest clones cover 0.95% to 1.1% of the sample.

This clonotype was sampled from a young woman in good health and CMV-seronegative. Sequencing was carried out using PBMCs. The chain couples TRBV11-3 to TRBJ1-3; the best D guess is TRBD1, with 6 bases matching. This receptor has the CDR3 CASSATGTFGNTIYF. The DNA sequence is given as TGTGCCAGCAGCGCAACCGGGACATTTGGAAACACCATATATTTT.